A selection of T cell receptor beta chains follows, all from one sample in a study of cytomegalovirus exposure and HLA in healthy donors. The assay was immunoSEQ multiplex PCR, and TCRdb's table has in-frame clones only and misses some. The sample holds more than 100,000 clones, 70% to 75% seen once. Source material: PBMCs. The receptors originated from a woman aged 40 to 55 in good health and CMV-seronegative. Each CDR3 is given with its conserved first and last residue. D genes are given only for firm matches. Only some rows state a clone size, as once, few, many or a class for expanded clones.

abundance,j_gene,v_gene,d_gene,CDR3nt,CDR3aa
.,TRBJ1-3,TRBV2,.,TGTGCCAGCAGACCGACAGCCTCTGGAAACACCATATATTTT,CASRPTASGNTIYF
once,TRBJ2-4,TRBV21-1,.,TGTGCCAGCAGCAAGGGGGGCATTCAGTACTTC,CASSKGGIQYF
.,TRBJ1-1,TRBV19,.,TGTGCCAGTAGTAGGAGGGACACTGAAGCTTTCTTT,CASSRRDTEAFF
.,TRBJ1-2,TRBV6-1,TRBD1,TGTGCCACGACAGGGACCGACTATGGCTACACCTTC,CATTGTDYGYTF
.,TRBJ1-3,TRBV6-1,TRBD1,TGTGCCAGCAGTCGGACAGGCGTATTAAACACCATATATTTT,CASSRTGVLNTIYF
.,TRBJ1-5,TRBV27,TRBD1,TGTGCCAGCAGTCGTACAGGGGGCGGATTTAGCAATCAGCCCCAGCATTTT,CASSRTGGGFSNQPQHF
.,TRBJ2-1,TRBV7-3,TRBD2,TGTGCCAGCAGCTTAACCGGTGCAGCGGGGGGTTCCTACAATGAGCAGTTCTTC,CASSLTGAAGGSYNEQFF
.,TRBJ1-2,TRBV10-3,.,TGTGCCATCAGTGAGTCGCAGGAATCTAACTATGGCTACACCTTC,CAISESQESNYGYTF
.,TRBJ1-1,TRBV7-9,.,TGTTCCAGCAGCAACGCAGGGGCACCTGAAGCTTTCTTT,CSSSNAGAPEAFF
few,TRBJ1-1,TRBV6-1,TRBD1,TGTGCCAGCCAGGTGACAGGGGGGAACACTGAAGCTTTCTTT,CASQVTGGNTEAFF
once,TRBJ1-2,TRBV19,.,TGTGCCAGTAGTGTCCAGACAGGTCAAGGCTACACCTTC,CASSVQTGQGYTF
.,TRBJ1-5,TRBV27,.,TGTGCCAGCAGACCAGACAACCATCAGCCCCAGCATTTT,CASRPDNHQPQHF
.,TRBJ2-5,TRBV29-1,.,TGCAGCGTTGACCAGGGGTTAAGGGCGCAGAAGACCCAGTACTTC,CSVDQGLRAQKTQYF
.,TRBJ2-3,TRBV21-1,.,TGTGCCAGCAGCAAAACTCCGCGGCAGGGGGACGATACGCAGTATTTT,CASSKTPRQGDDTQYF
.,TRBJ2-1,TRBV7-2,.,TGTGCCAGCAGCTTAGAACGGGTCGGGGGTAGTGAGCAGTTCTTC,CASSLERVGGSEQFF
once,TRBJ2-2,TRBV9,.,TGTGCCAGCAGCGTAGAGCCGAATCCCTTGGCGGACACCGGGGAGCTGTTTTTT,CASSVEPNPLADTGELFF
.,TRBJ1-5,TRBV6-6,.,TGTGCCAGCAGTTACTCGGTGACTAATCAGCCCCAGCATTTT,CASSYSVTNQPQHF
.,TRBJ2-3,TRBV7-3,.,TGTGCCAGCAGGCTAGATGGCGGCACAGATACGCAGTATTTT,CASRLDGGTDTQYF
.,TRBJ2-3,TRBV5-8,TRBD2,TGTGCCAGCAGCCCCACAACTAGCGGGGGACCCACAGATACGCAGTATTTT,CASSPTTSGGPTDTQYF
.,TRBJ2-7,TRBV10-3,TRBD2,TGTGCCATCAGGAGCCCACTAGCGAACGAGCAGTACTTC,CAIRSPLANEQYF
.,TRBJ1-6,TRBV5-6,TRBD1,TGTGCCAGCAGCTCGGACAGGGAAAATTCACCCCTCCACTTT,CASSSDRENSPLHF
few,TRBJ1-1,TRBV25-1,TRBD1,TGTGCCAGCAGTGAGGGGGGGACAGGGGGTAGTAGAACTGAAGCTTTCTTT,CASSEGGTGGSRTEAFF
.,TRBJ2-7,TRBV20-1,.,TGCAGTGCTAGCCTGGAGTACGAGCAGTACTTC,CSASLEYEQYF
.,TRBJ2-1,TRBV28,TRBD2,TGTGCCAGCAGTTTAGGCGGGAGCTCCTACAATGAGCAGTTCTTC,CASSLGGSSYNEQFF
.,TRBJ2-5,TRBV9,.,TGTGCCAGCAGCGTAGCGGGGGGCGCGGGAGAGACCCAGTACTTC,CASSVAGGAGETQYF
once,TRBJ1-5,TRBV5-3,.,TGTGCCAGAAGCCGTAAACGGACAGATAGCAATCAGCCCCAGCATTTT,CARSRKRTDSNQPQHF
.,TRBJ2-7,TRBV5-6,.,TGTGCCAGCAGCCGCAGGGACTACGAGCAGTACTTC,CASSRRDYEQYF
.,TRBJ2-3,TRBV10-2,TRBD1,TGCGCCAGCAGTGAAGGGGACAGAAGCACAGATACGCAGTATTTT,CASSEGDRSTDTQYF
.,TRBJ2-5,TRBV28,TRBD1,TGTGCCAGCAGTGCCGGGACAGGGGTTTTTGGGACCCAGTACTTC,CASSAGTGVFGTQYF
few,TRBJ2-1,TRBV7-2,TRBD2,TGTGCCAGCAGCTCCCGACTAGCGGGGGGAGGTCGGCAGTTCTTC,CASSSRLAGGGRQFF
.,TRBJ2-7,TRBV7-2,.,TGTGCCAGCAGCCCGTCGGACTCGGTTGGGGAGCAGTACTTC,CASSPSDSVGEQYF
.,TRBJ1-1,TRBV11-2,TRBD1,TGTGCCAGCATCCAAGGCGGCAGGGGGCGAAGCACTGAAGCTTTCTTT,CASIQGGRGRSTEAFF
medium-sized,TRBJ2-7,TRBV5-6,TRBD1,TGTGCCAGCAGCTCGGAGGGGACAGGGGTTGGCTACGAGCAGTACTTC,CASSSEGTGVGYEQYF
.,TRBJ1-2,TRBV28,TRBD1,TGTGCCAGCAGTCGGGACAGGGGGGGCTATGGCTACACCTTC,CASSRDRGGYGYTF
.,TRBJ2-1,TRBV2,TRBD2,TGTGCCAGCATTGCTAGCGGGGGGGCCATCAATGAGCAGTTCTTC,CASIASGGAINEQFF
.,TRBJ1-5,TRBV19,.,TGTGCCAGTAGTATAGACCAGGGGAGGGGCAATCAGCCCCAGCATTTT,CASSIDQGRGNQPQHF
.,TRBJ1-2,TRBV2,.,TGTGCCAGCAGTGAAAATGGTGACTTCGGCGGAGGCTACACCTTC,CASSENGDFGGGYTF
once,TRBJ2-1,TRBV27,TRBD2,TGTGCCAGCAGTTCGGGACTAGCCACGCAGTTCTTC,CASSSGLATQFF
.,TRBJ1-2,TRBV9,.,TGTGCCAGCAGCCTTTCACAGGGTAACTATGGCTACACCTTC,CASSLSQGNYGYTF
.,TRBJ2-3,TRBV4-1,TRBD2,TGCGCCAGCAGCCAAGATCCTGGTAGCGGGGTGGGGCCCGGCACAGATACGCAGTATTTT,CASSQDPGSGVGPGTDTQYF
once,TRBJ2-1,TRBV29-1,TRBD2,TGCAGCGTTGAACCCGGGAGGACGAACTACAATGAGCAGTTCTTC,CSVEPGRTNYNEQFF
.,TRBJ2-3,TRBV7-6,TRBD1,TGTGCCAGCAGCCATTCGAGGGGGCCCACAGATACGCAGTATTTT,CASSHSRGPTDTQYF